Following are 4 T cell receptor beta chains from one sample sequenced in a study of breast tumors, draining lymph nodes, adjacent tissues (TCRdb year 2016). Receptors were amplified or captured by multiplex PCR. TCRdb lists the instrument as Illumina HiSeq 2000. The public reads were run again by TCRdb, first through fastp at Q25 and then through MiXCR, and only productive beta chains were kept. Each entry merges the rows of one CDR3 protein and shows their most common DNA and genes. This sample holds about 63,000 distinct CDR3 sequences; around 60% were observed only once. 15% to 20% of the sample belongs to the ten largest clones. Sequenced material: breast tumor tissue. The receptors come from a female donor with breast cancer. Some clones in this sample may be carry-over from other donors' samples.

The chain uses TRBV4-3 and TRBJ2-1; no firm D call. Germline-derived CDR1 and CDR2 are LGHNA and YSLEER. The CDR3 totals 13 residues. V lost 0 bases to trimming and J lost 5 bases, with 5 bases between them. The CDR3: CASSQDNHNEQFF. CDR3 DNA: TGCGCCAGCAGCCAAGATAACCACAATGAGCAGTTCTTC.

This clonotype was detected once. The chain couples TRBV20-1 to TRBJ2-7; 9 positions agree with TRBD2. Germline lookup yields CDR1 DFQATT and CDR2 SNEGSKA (reference sequence). J gave up 0 bases and V 3 bases, and 6 bases lay outside the gene matches. The CDR3 spans 15 residues. CDR3 loop: CSARKGLASSYEQYF. For the CDR3, the DNA is TGCAGTGCTAGGAAGGGACTAGCCTCCTCCTACGAGCAGTACTTC.

The chain couples TRBV5-5 to TRBJ1-1; D is uncertain. The CDR3 loop spans 14 amino acids. Trimming pared 4 bases from V and 5 bases from J, leaving 15 bases between. Germline CDR1 is SGHKS and CDR2 is YYEKEE (reference sequence). CDR3 bases: TGTGCCAGCAGCCCCCCGTTTCTAATGACTGAAGCTTTCTTT. It is translated as CASSPPFLMTEAFF.

Notes on this clonotype: This may be a read error, as it is one base from a much larger clone. This rearrangement joins TRBV20-1 to TRBJ2-1; D is undetermined. Germline V gives CDR1 DFQATT, CDR2 SNEGSKA (reference sequence). V lost 4 bases, J lost 9 bases, and 19 bases lay in between. The CDR3 covers 14 residues. The CDR3 reads CSATSSRPGTEQFF. DNA for the CDR3: TGCAGTGCTACCTCCTCGCGACCCGGCACTGAGCAGTTCTTC.